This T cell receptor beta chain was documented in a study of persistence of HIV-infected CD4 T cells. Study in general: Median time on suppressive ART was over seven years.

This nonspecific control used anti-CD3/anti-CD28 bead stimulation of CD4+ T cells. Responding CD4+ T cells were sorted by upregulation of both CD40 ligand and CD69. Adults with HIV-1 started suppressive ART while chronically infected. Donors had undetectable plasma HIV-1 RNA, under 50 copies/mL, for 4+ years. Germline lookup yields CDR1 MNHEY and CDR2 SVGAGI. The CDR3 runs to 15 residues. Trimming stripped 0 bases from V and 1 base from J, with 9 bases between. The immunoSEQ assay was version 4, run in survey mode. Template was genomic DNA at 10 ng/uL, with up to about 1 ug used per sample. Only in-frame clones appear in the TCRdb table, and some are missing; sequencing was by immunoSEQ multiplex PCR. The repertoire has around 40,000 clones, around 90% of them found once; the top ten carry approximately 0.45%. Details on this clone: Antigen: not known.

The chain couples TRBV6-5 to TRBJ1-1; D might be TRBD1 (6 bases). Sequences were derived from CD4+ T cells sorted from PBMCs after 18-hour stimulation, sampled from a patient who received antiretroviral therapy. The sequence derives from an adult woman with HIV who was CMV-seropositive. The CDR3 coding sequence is TGTGCCAGCAGTTACTCCGGACAGAGGAACACTGAAGCTTTCTTT. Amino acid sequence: CASSYSGQRNTEAFF.